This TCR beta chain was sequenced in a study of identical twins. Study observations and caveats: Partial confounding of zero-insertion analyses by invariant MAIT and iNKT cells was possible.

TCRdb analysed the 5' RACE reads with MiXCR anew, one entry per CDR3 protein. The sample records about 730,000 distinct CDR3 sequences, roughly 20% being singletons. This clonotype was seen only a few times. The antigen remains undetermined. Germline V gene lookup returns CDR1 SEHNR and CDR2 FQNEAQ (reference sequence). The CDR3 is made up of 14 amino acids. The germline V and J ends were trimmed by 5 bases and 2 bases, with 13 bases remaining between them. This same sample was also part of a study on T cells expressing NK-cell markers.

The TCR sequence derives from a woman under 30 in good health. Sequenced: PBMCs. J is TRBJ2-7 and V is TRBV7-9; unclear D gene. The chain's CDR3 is CASSKTDGTYEQYF. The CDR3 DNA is TGTGCCAGCAGCAAAACCGACGGAACCTACGAGCAGTACTTC.